Listed here are 8 T cell receptor beta chains from one sample, sequenced in a study of Siglec-9 on CD8 T cells in melanoma. Using immunoSEQ multiplex PCR, the repertoire was profiled, and TCRdb retains in-frame clones only, with some absent. This table has around 39,000 clones, more than 65% appearing once. The sequencing input was Siglec-9- CD8+ T cells sorted from blood. Receptors originate from a human donor in good health.

This chain uses TRBV5-5 with TRBJ1-1, with D uncertain. The CDR3 extends over 15 amino acids. From germline, CDR1 is SGHKS and CDR2 YYEKEE (reference sequence). The V and J ends lost 0 bases and 1 base respectively, with 10 bases between them. The CDR3 reads CASSLVWGRNTEAFF. CDR3 sequence (DNA): TGTGCCAGCAGCTTGGTTTGGGGTAGGAACACTGAAGCTTTCTTT.

A note on this clone: Its ends do not fully match the called genes, so a read error is possible. V gene TRBV7-7 combines with J gene TRBJ2-1; 9 bases agree with TRBD2. Germline CDR1 SSHAT, CDR2 FNYEAQ (reference sequence). The length of the CDR3 is 14 residues. This chain's CDR3 is CASSQRGDYNEQFF. The CDR3 DNA is TGTGCTAGCAGCCAGCGGGGGGATTACAATGAGCAGTTCTTC. Drawing the rest from reference TRBV7-7 and TRBJ2-1, the complete variable domain is GAGVSQSPRYKVTKRGQDVTLRCDPISSHATLYWYQQALGQGPEFLTYFNYEAQPDKSGLPSDRFSAERPEGSISTLTIQRTEQRDSAMYRCASSQRGDYNEQFFGPGTRLTVL.

This chain uses TRBV7-6 with TRBJ2-3; 9 nucleotides align to TRBD1. The CDR3 sequence is 16 residues long. CDR1 is SGHVS and CDR2 is FNYEAQ in the germline V gene. The ends lost 4 bases at V and 0 bases at J; junction bases unmatched: 5. For the CDR3, the DNA is TGTGCCAGCAGCTGGCCGACAGGGGGGAGCACAGATACGCAGTATTTT. It is translated as CASSWPTGGSTDTQYF.

The chain uses TRBV2 and TRBJ1-1; D gene unclear. V lost 8 bases and J lost 2, with 6 bases in between. Looked up from germline, CDR1 is SNHLY and CDR2 is FYNNEI. The CDR3 extends over 11 amino acids. The CDR3, as DNA: TGTGCCAGCGGACCTAACACTGAAGCTTTCTTT. Translating it yields CASGPNTEAFF.

The chain combines TRBV19 with TRBJ2-2, with a tentative D call TRBD1 (6 bases). Germline-derived CDR1 and CDR2 are LNHDA and SQIVND (reference sequence). The CDR3 is made up of 14 amino acids. The V gene lost 5 bases and the J gene lost 3 bases, with 10 bases spanning the gap. CDR3 bases: TGTGCCAGTAGTTTCACAGGGTACACCGGGGAGCTGTTTTTT. Residues: CASSFTGYTGELFF.

This sequence joins TRBV7-9 and TRBJ2-7; D uncertain. The CDR3 is 13 residues long. The germline V and J ends were trimmed by 6 bases and 2 bases, with 11 bases remaining between them. Per germline, CDR1 SEHNR and CDR2 FQNEAQ (reference sequence). The CDR3 is CASSQLGTYEQYF. DNA of the CDR3: TGTGCCAGCAGTCAACTGGGAACCTACGAGCAGTACTTC.

The chain links TRBV14 to TRBJ1-2; 8 positions match TRBD1. Germline V gene data show CDR1 as SGHDN and CDR2 as FVKESK. Trimming removed 6 bases from V and 4 bases from J; junction bases left unmatched: 7. The CDR3 contains 14 residues. The CDR3 reads CASRQSGQVYGYTF. The DNA of the CDR3 is TGTGCCAGCAGACAGTCGGGACAGGTCTATGGCTACACCTTC. Full variable domain (missing parts from reference TRBV14 and TRBJ1-2): EAGVTQFPSHSVIEKGQTVTLRCDPISGHDNLYWYRRVMGKEIKFLLHFVKESKQDESGMPNNRFLAERTGGTYSTLKVQPAELEDSGVYFCASRQSGQVYGYTFGSGTRLTVV.

This clone occurred once. This rearrangement joins TRBV2 to TRBJ2-3; 11 nucleotides line up with TRBD2. The junction had 4 bases not matched to a gene; V was cut back by 8 bases and J by 0 bases. Germline V gives CDR1 SNHLY, CDR2 FYNNEI. The CDR3 has 15 amino acids. CDR3 residues: CASETSGVSTDTQYF. Here the CDR3 DNA reads TGTGCCAGCGAGACTAGCGGGGTCAGCACAGATACGCAGTATTTT.